Presented here are 29 T cell receptor beta chains from one specimen sequenced in a study of control samples from healthy donors and cancer patients (dated by TCRdb to the early 2020s). The library was built by means of the immunoSEQ multiplex PCR assay. TCRdb retrieved this table from immuneACCESS and kept in-frame rearrangements only. Not all clones are present; in checked studies, unresolved V genes account for under half, and no reason is known for the remainder. For this sample there are some 170,000 clones; nearly 96% appear just once. Around 0.92% of the sample goes to the ten largest clones. The sequenced material came from blood. These receptor sequences come from a woman in her twenties or thirties in good health.

This rearrangement joins TRBV5-6 to TRBJ2-1; 7 bases agree with TRBD1. V was pared by 5 bases and J by 0 bases, with 8 bases of the junction left unmatched. This CDR3 has 16 amino acids. From germline, CDR1 is SGHDT and CDR2 YYEEEE. The CDR3 region is CASSSDWTGSYNEQFF. The CDR3 region has the DNA TGTGCCAGCAGTTCGGACTGGACAGGCTCCTACAATGAGCAGTTCTTC.

This chain links TRBV27 with TRBJ2-1, with no clear D. From germline, CDR1 is MNHEY and CDR2 SMNVEV (reference sequence). The CDR3 has 11 amino acids. Trimming took 1 base from V and 6 from J, leaving 1 base between them. The CDR3 DNA reads TGTGCCAGCAGTTTATTCAATGAGCAGTTCTTC. This codes for CASSLFNEQFF.

V and J are TRBV6-1 and TRBJ2-1; D not resolved. This CDR3 has 14 residues. The germline V gene encodes CDR1 MNHNS and CDR2 SASEGT. Trimming cost V 2 bases and J 4 bases, with 9 bases left between them. The CDR3, as DNA: TGTGCCAGCAGTGAATCCGACGGATACAATGAGCAGTTCTTC. Residues: CASSESDGYNEQFF.

The rearrangement uses TRBV10-3 and TRBJ1-5, with D perhaps matching TRBD1 (5 bases). The CDR3 has 14 residues. V was shortened by 6 bases and J by 4 bases, with 13 bases between the two germline ends. Germline CDR1 and CDR2: ENHRY and SYGVKD. CDR3 residues: CAIRGTEGNQPQHF. The CDR3, as DNA: TGTGCCATCAGGGGGACGGAAGGAAATCAGCCCCAGCATTTT.

CDR3 DNA sequence: TGTGCCAGCAGTCGGCCGGATGGCTACACCTTC. It yields the protein CASSRPDGYTF. The rearrangement uses TRBV6-6 and TRBJ1-2; D not resolved. V lost 5 bases and J 6 bases, leaving 7 bases between the germline ends. Germline CDR1 MNHNY, CDR2 SVGAGI (reference sequence). The CDR3 is 11 amino acids.

The gene calls are TRBV6-1 and TRBJ1-5; unclear D gene. Germline V gene lookup returns CDR1 MNHNS and CDR2 SASEGT. The CDR3 is 12 amino acids. V lost 1 base to trimming and J lost 7 bases, with 5 bases between them. Here the CDR3 DNA reads TGTGCCAGCAGTGAAGGCCGACAGCCCCAGCATTTT. Translation: CASSEGRQPQHF.

V is TRBV6-5 and J is TRBJ1-2; 7 bases are a match to TRBD1. This CDR3 comprises 13 residues. From germline, CDR1 is MNHEY and CDR2 SVGAGI. V shed 4 bases and J 4 bases; nucleotides not matched to a gene: 3. The CDR3 loop reads CASSFRDSYGYTF. The CDR3, as DNA: TGTGCCAGCAGTTTCCGGGACAGCTATGGCTACACCTTC.

The gene calls are TRBV9 and TRBJ2-2; TRBD2 matches at 9 bases. Trimming at V came to 5 bases and at J to 7 bases, leaving 3 bases not matched to a gene. Germline-derived CDR1 and CDR2 are SGDLS and YYNGEE. CDR3 length: 13 residues. The CDR3 coding sequence is TGTGCCAGCAGGGGACTAGCCGACGGGGAGCTGTTTTTT. Protein sequence: CASRGLADGELFF.

This sequence joins TRBV5-1 and TRBJ2-5; D might be TRBD1 (6 bases). Trimming stripped 0 bases from V and 1 base from J, with 10 bases between. Germline CDR1 is SGHRS and CDR2 is YFSETQ. The CDR3 loop spans 15 amino acids. CDR3 DNA: TGCGCCAGCAGCTTGGCGGCAGGGGTCCAAGAGACCCAGTACTTC. Translating gives CASSLAAGVQETQYF.

The chain couples TRBV19 to TRBJ1-5, with 7 bases that match TRBD1. Germline V gives CDR1 LNHDA, CDR2 SQIVND (reference sequence). The CDR3 length is 14 residues. V was pared by 6 bases and J by 7 bases, with 9 bases of the junction left unmatched. CDR3 nucleotides: TGTGCCAGTAGCAAGGGACAGCGAGGCCAGCCCCAGCATTTT. This gives the protein CASSKGQRGQPQHF. Full variable domain (missing parts from reference TRBV19 and TRBJ1-5): DGGITQSPKYLFRKEGQNVTLSCEQNLNHDAMYWYRQDPGQGLRLIYYSQIVNDFQKGDIAEGYSVSREKKESFPLTVTSAQKNPTAFYLCASSKGQRGQPQHFGDGTRLSIL.

J is TRBJ2-3 and V is TRBV2; D not resolved. The CDR3 is 12 amino acids. Per germline, CDR1 SNHLY and CDR2 FYNNEI. The V end lost 5 bases, the J end lost 4 bases, and 7 bases lay between the germline ends. For the CDR3, the DNA is TGTGCCAGCAGTTCGGGCGCAGATACGCAGTATTTT. This translates into CASSSGADTQYF.

The gene calls are TRBV4-1 and TRBJ1-2, with D perhaps TRBD1 (5 bases). This CDR3 is 15 amino acids long. Looked up from germline, CDR1 is MGHRA and CDR2 is YSYEKL. Between the trimmed V and J ends, which lost 4 bases and 5 bases, there was a span of 17 bases. The CDR3 coding sequence is TGCGCCAGCAGCCGCGAGGGGACGGGGGGGTATGGCTACACCTTC. It specifies CASSREGTGGYGYTF.

The rearrangement joins TRBV6-6 to TRBJ2-1; D gene unclear. Trimming removed 0 bases from V and 9 bases from J, with 9 bases in between. Germline V gene lookup returns CDR1 MNHNY and CDR2 SVGAGI (reference sequence). The CDR3 is made up of 13 amino acids. CDR3 in amino acids: CASSYSSIFEQFF. The CDR3 nucleotides are TGTGCCAGCAGTTACTCTTCCATTTTTGAGCAGTTCTTC.

The V call is TRBV6-5, the J call TRBJ1-1; TRBD1 matches at 7 bases. The CDR3 loop spans 13 amino acids. J lost 11 bases, V lost 11 bases, and 17 bases had no gene match. CDR1 and CDR2 from the germline V gene are MNHEY and SVGAGI. Written as DNA, the CDR3 is TGTGCCGGCTCAAGACAGGGTGGACGGGATGCTTTCTTT. Translated: CAGSRQGGRDAFF.

The chain combines TRBV2 with TRBJ2-2; no clear D gene. Germline lookup yields CDR1 SNHLY and CDR2 FYNNEI. There are 11 residues in the CDR3. Trimming shortened V by 7 bases and J by 3 bases, and 3 bases separated the two germline ends. CDR3 nucleotides: TGTGCCAGCACCGACACCGGGGAGCTGTTTTTT. This codes for CASTDTGELFF.

The rearrangement links TRBV6-6 to TRBJ1-2; D might be TRBD1 (5 bases). The germline V gene encodes CDR1 MNHNY and CDR2 SVGAGI (reference sequence). V was clipped by 3 bases and J by 6 bases, with 17 bases between them. There are 15 residues in the CDR3. CDR3 DNA sequence: TGTGCCAGCAGTTATTACTCGGGGAGGGGAGATGGCTACACCTTC. Amino acids: CASSYYSGRGDGYTF.

V usage is TRBV6-1 and J usage is TRBJ1-5, with no clear D. Trimming took off 2 bases at V and 8 bases at J, with 16 bases between the two ends. Germline CDR1 is MNHNS and CDR2 is SASEGT. The length of the CDR3 is 15 residues. For the CDR3, the DNA is TGTGCCAGCAGTGAATGGGGAGGAGCTGGGGAGCCCCAGCATTTT. It specifies CASSEWGGAGEPQHF.

The J gene is TRBJ2-7, the V gene TRBV6-1; possibly TRBD1 for D (6 bases). V was cut by 0 bases and J by 5 bases, with 20 bases left in between. This CDR3 has 17 residues. Germline values: CDR1 MNHNS, CDR2 SASEGT. The CDR3 sequence is CASSEAKLGTGRHEQYF. CDR3 nucleotide sequence: TGTGCCAGCAGTGAAGCGAAATTAGGTACAGGGAGACACGAGCAGTACTTC.

The chain links TRBV4-1 to TRBJ1-2, with D possibly matching TRBD1 (5 bases). The CDR3 has 14 residues. Between the trimmed V and J ends, which lost 3 bases and 1 base, there was a span of 9 bases. Looked up from germline, CDR1 is MGHRA and CDR2 is YSYEKL. DNA of the CDR3: TGCGCCAGCAGCCAGACGGGGGGTAACTATGGCTACACCTTC. It is translated as CASSQTGGNYGYTF.

V is TRBV7-9 and J is TRBJ2-6, with 10 bases that match TRBD1. This CDR3 is 18 amino acids long. Germline trimming cut 5 bases from V and 2 bases from J; bases unmatched to any gene: 9. Germline V gives CDR1 SEHNR, CDR2 FQNEAQ (reference sequence). DNA of the CDR3: TGTGCCAGCAGCGAACCCGACAGGGGGCTAGCTGGGGCCAACGTCCTGACTTTC. It specifies CASSEPDRGLAGANVLTF.

V usage is TRBV7-9 and J usage is TRBJ1-4; 9 bases are a match to TRBD1. The CDR3 runs to 19 residues. CDR1 is SEHNR, CDR2 FQNEAQ, per germline (reference sequence). Germline trimming cut 5 bases from V and 0 bases from J; bases unmatched to any gene: 13. The DNA of the CDR3 is TGTGCCAGCAGCCGCGCCTCCGGGACAGGGATTACAACTAATGAAAAACTGTTTTTT. As protein: CASSRASGTGITTNEKLFF.

The V gene is TRBV2, the J gene TRBJ1-1, with D uncertain. Germline CDR1 reads SNHLY; CDR2 reads FYNNEI. The CDR3 is 13 amino acids. V dropped 5 bases and J dropped 0 bases, with 7 bases sitting between them. Here the CDR3 reads CASSPDLNTEAFF. CDR3 bases: TGTGCCAGCAGTCCCGATCTGAACACTGAAGCTTTCTTT.

This clone was seen only once. This chain connects TRBV30 to TRBJ1-2, with D unresolved. In germline, CDR1 is GTSNPN, CDR2 SVGIG (reference sequence). V gave up 3 bases and J gave up 7 bases, with 21 bases separating them. This CDR3 has 15 residues. The CDR3 nucleotides are TGTGCCTGGAGACTTCCAGGACCCGGGAGAGCTGGCTACACCTTC. Its translation is CAWRLPGPGRAGYTF.

A remark on this clone: Distinct nucleotide sequences in the sample also encode this CDR3. CDR3 protein: CAIRENTEAFF. In DNA form, the CDR3 reads TGTGCCATCAGGGAGAACACTGAAGCTTTCTTT. This chain connects TRBV10-3 to TRBJ1-1, with D unclear. This CDR3 is built from 11 residues. V was trimmed by 6 bases and J by 1 base, leaving 3 bases between them. Germline loops: CDR1 ENHRY, CDR2 SYGVKD.

The chain carries TRBV18 and TRBJ2-3; 13 bases match TRBD2. The CDR3 covers 20 residues. The germline gives CDR1 KGHSH, CDR2 LQKENI. V shed 0 bases, J shed 2 bases, and the junction held 11 bases outside the gene matches. CDR3 nucleotide sequence: TGTGCCAGCTCACCACCGGTGCGACTAGCGGGGGGCCCAAACACAGATACGCAGTATTTT. Encoded protein: CASSPPVRLAGGPNTDTQYF.

The chain joins TRBV12-1 to TRBJ2-5; the DNA was not used to check the table's D call, TRBD2. TRBV12-1 is an annotated pseudogene. The CDR3 has 16 residues. The CDR3 DNA follows: TGTGCCAGCAGCTTGTGTCCAGTTGCAGCGAGAGAGACCCAGTACTTC. As protein: CASSLCPVAARETQYF.

This chain uses TRBV15 with TRBJ2-5; 10 nucleotides match TRBD1. Germline trimming cut 1 base from V and 4 bases from J; bases unmatched to any gene: 6. Germline V gene lookup returns CDR1 LNHNV and CDR2 YYDKDF (reference sequence). The CDR3 is 16 residues long. The CDR3 bases are TGTGCCACCAGCAGAGGGGACAGGGGAGTAGGAGAGACCCAGTACTTC. It translates to CATSRGDRGVGETQYF.

In its sample, this clone was seen once. The chain carries TRBV5-1 and TRBJ2-3, with D uncertain. The V end was cut by 0 bases, the J end by 0 bases, with 8 bases between. CDR1 is SGHRS, CDR2 YFSETQ, per germline. The CDR3 is 15 residues long. CDR3 nucleotide sequence: TGCGCCAGCAGCTTGGTCGGTTCTAGCACAGATACGCAGTATTTT. It is translated as CASSLVGSSTDTQYF.

This clone was recorded once. This chain uses TRBV14 with TRBJ2-5; 9 bases agree with TRBD1. This CDR3 region has 17 residues. V lost 4 bases to trimming and J lost 5 bases; unmatched junction nucleotides: 14. Germline V CDR1 and CDR2: SGHDN, FVKESK. As DNA, the CDR3 is TGTGCCAGCAGCCCTCCCATTTGGGGACAGGGTCATGAGACCCAGTACTTC. Its translation: CASSPPIWGQGHETQYF.